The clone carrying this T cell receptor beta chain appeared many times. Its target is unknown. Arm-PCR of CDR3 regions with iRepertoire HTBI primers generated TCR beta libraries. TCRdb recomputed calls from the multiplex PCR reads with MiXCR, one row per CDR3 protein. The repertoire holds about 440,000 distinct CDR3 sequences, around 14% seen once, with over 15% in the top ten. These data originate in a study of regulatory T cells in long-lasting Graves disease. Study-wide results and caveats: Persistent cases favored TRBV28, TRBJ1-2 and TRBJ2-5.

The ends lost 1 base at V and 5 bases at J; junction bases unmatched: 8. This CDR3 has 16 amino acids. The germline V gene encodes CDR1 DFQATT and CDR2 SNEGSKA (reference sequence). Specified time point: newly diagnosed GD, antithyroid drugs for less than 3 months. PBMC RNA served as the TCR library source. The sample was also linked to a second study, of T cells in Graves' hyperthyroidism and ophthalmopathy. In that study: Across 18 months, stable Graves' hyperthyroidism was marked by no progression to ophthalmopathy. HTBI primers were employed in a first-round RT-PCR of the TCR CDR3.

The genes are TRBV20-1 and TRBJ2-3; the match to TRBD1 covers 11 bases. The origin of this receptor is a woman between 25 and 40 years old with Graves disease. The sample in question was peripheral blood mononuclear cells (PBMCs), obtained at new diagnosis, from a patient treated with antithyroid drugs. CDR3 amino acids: CSARALDRGQGDTQYF. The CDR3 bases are TGCAGTGCTAGAGCCCTGGACAGGGGGCAGGGAGATACGCAGTATTTT.